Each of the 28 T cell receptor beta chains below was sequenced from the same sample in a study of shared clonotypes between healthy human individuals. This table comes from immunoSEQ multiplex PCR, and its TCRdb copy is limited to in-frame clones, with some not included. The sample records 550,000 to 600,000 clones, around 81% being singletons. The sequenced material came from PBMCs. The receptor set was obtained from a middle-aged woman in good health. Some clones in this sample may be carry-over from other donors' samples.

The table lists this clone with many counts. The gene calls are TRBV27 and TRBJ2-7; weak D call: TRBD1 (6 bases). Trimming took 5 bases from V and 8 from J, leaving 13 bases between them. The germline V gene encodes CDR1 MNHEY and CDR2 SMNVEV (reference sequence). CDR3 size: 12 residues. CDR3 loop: CASSRQGYQQYF. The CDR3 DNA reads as TGTGCCAGCAGTCGTCAGGGGTACCAGCAGTACTTC.

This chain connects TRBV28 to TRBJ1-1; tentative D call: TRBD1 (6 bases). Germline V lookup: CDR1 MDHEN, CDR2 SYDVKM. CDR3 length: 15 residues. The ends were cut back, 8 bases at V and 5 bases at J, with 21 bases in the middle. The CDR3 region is CASGVGQGWGTEAFF. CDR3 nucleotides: TGTGCCAGCGGTGTGGGGCAGGGGTGGGGGACTGAAGCTTTCTTT.

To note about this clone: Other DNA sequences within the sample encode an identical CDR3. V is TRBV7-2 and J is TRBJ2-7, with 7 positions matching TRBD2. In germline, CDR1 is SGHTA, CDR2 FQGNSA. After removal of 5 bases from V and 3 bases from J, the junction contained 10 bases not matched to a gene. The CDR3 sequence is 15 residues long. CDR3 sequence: CASSPDLAGVYEQYF. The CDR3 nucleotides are TGTGCCAGCAGCCCGGACCTTGCGGGAGTCTACGAGCAGTACTTC.

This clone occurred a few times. The DNA of the CDR3 is TGCGCCAGCAGCTTGGATGGCGGGATGGGCACAGATACGCAGTATTTT. Amino acid sequence: CASSLDGGMGTDTQYF. The V call is TRBV5-1, the J call TRBJ2-3; D perhaps matches TRBD2 (6 bases). Germline-derived CDR1 and CDR2 are SGHRS and YFSETQ. The V end was cut by 0 bases, the J end by 1 base, with 12 bases between. The CDR3 consists of 16 residues.

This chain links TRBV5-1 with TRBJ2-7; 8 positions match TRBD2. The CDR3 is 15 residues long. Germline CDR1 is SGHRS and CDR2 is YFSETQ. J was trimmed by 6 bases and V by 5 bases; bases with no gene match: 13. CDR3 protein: CASRGEAGGSGEQYF. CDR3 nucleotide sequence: TGCGCCAGCAGGGGTGAGGCGGGAGGATCTGGCGAGCAGTACTTC.

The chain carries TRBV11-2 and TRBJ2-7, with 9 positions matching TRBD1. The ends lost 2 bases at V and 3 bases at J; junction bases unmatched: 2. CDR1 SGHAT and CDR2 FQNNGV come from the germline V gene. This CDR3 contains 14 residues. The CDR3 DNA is TGTGCCAGCAGCTTACCGGACAGGGGCTACGAGCAGTACTTC. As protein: CASSLPDRGYEQYF.

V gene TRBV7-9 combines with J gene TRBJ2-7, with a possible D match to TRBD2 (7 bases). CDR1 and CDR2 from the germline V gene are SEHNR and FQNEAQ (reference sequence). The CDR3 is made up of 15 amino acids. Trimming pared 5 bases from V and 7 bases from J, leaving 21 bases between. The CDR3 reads CASSAGELAAWEQYF. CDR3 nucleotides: TGTGCCAGCAGCGCAGGGGAGCTAGCGGCCTGGGAGCAGTACTTC.

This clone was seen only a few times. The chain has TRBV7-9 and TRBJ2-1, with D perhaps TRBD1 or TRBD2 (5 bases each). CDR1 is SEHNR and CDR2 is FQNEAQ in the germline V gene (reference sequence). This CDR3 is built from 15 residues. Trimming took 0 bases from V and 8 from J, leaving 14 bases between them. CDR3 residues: CASSLAGDLVDEQFF. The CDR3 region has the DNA TGTGCCAGCAGCTTAGCAGGGGACCTCGTGGATGAGCAGTTCTTC.

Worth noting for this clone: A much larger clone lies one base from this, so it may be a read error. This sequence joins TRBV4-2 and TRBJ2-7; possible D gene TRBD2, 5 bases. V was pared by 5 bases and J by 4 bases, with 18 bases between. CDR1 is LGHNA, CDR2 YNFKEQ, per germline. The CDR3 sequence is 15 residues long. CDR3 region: CASSLEAEGPYEQYF. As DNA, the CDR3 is TGTGCCAGCAGCTTAGAAGCGGAAGGGCCGTACGAGCAGTACTTC.

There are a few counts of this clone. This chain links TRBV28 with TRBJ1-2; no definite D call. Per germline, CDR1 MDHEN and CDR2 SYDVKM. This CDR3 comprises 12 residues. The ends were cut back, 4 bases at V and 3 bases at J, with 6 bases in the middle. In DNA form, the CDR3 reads TGTGCCAGCAGTTCCTTGGACTATGGCTACACCTTC. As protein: CASSSLDYGYTF.

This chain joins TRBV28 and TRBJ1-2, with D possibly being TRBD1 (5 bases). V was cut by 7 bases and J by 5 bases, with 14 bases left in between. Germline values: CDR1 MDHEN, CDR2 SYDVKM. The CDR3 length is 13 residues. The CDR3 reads CASISGQQYGYTF. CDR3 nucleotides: TGTGCCAGCATATCCGGACAACAATATGGCTACACCTTC.

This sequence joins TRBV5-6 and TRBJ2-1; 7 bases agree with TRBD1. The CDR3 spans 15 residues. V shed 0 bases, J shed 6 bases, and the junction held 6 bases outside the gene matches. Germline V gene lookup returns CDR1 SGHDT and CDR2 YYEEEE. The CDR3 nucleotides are TGTGCCAGCAGCTTGGGGCCGACAGGGCTCAATGAGCAGTTCTTC. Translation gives CASSLGPTGLNEQFF.

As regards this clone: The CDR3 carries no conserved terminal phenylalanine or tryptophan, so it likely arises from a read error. The chain's CDR3 is CASRRSGTGVLYEQYL. In DNA, the CDR3 is TGTGCCAGCAGAAGATCCGGGACAGGGGTCTTATACGAGCAGTACCTC. This sequence joins TRBV28 and TRBJ2-7, with 10 bases aligning to TRBD1. The germline gives CDR1 MDHEN, CDR2 SYDVKM. The CDR3 is 16 residues long. V dropped 6 bases and J dropped 4; count of bases not matched to a gene: 12.

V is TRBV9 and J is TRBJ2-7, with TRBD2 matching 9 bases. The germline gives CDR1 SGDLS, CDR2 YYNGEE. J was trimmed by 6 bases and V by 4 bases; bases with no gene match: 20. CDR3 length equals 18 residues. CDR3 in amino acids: CASSRGLALGASAREQYF. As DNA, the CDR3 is TGTGCCAGCAGCAGAGGACTAGCGTTAGGGGCTTCGGCTCGCGAGCAGTACTTC.

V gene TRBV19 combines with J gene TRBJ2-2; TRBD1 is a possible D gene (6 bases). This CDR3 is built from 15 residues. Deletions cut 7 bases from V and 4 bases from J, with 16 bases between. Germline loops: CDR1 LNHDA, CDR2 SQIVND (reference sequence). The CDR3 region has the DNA TGTGCCAGTACTCTCCAGGGCAGGGGCACCGGGGAGCTGTTTTTT. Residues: CASTLQGRGTGELFF.

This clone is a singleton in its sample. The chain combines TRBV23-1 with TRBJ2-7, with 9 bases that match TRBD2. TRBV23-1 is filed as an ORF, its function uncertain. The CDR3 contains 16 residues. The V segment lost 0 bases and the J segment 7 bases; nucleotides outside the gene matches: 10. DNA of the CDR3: TGCGCCAGCAGTCAATCTAGGGGACTAGCTCTAATGGAGCAGTACTTC. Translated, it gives CASSQSRGLALMEQYF.

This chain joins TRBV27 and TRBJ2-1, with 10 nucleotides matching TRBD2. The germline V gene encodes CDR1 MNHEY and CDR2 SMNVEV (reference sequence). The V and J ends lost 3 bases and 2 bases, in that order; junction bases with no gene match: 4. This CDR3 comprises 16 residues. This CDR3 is CASSLSAGGPYNEQFF. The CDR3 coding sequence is TGTGCCAGCAGTTTGTCAGCGGGAGGGCCCTACAATGAGCAGTTCTTC.

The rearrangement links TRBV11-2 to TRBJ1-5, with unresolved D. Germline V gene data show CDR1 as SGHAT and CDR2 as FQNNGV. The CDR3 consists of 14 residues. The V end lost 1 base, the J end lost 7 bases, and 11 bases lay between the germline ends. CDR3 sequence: CASSLGLLGQPQHF. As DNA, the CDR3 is TGTGCCAGCAGCTTAGGGCTTTTAGGGCAGCCCCAGCATTTT.

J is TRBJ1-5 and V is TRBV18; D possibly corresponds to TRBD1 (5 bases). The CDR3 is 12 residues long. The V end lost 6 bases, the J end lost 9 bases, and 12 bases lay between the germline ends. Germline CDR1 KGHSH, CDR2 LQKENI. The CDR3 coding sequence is TGTGCCAGCTCGCCGGGGGGTGGGCCCCAGCATTTT. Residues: CASSPGGGPQHF. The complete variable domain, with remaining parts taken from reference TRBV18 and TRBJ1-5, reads NAGVMQNPRHLVRRRGQEARLRCSPMKGHSHVYWYRQLPEEGLKFMVYLQKENIIDESGMPKERFSAEFPKEGPSILRIQQVVRGDSAAYFCASSPGGGPQHFGDGTRLSIL.

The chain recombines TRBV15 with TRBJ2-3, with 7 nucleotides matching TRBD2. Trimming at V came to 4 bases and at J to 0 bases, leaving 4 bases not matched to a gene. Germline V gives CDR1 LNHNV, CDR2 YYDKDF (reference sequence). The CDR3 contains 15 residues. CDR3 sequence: CATSKLASSTDTQYF. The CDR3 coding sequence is TGTGCCACCAGCAAACTAGCGAGCAGCACAGATACGCAGTATTTT. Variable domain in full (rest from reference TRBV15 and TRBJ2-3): DAMVIQNPRYQVTQFGKPVTLSCSQTLNHNVMYWYQQKSSQAPKLLFHYYDKDFNNEADTPDNFQSRRPNTSFCFLDIRSPGLGDTAMYLCATSKLASSTDTQYFGPGTRLTVL.

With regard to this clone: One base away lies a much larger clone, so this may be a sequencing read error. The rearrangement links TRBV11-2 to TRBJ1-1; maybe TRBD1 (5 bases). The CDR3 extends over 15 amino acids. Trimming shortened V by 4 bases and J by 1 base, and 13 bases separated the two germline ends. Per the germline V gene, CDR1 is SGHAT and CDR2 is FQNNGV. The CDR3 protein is CASSSSPGQNTEAFF. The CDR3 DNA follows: TGTGCCAGCAGCTCCAGTCCCGGACAGAACACTGAAGCTTTCTTT.

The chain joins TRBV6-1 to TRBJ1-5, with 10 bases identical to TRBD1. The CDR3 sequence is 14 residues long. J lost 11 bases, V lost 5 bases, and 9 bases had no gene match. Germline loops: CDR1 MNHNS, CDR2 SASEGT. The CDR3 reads CASSKTGGTAAQHF. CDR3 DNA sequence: TGTGCCAGCAGTAAGACAGGGGGCACAGCGGCCCAGCATTTT.

Written as DNA, the CDR3 is TGTGCCAGCAGTCAACCCCCAGGGTACACTGAAGCTTTCTTT. Translating it yields CASSQPPGYTEAFF. The V and J genes are TRBV6-1 and TRBJ1-1, with D possibly TRBD1 on 5 matching bases. Germline values: CDR1 MNHNS, CDR2 SASEGT. V lost 5 bases and J lost 3, with 13 bases in between. CDR3 size: 14 residues.

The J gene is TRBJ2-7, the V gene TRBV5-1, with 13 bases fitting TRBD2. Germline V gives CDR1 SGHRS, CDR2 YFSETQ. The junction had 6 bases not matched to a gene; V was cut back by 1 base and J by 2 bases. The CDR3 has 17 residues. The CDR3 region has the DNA TGCGCCAGCAGCTTGACTAGCGGGAGGGCGTTAACCTACGAGCAGTACTTC. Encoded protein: CASSLTSGRALTYEQYF.

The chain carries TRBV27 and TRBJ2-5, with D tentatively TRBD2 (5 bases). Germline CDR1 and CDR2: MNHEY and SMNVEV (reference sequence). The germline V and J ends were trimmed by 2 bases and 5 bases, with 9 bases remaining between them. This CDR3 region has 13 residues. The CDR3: CASSLAGTETQYF. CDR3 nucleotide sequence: TGTGCCAGCAGTTTAGCGGGCACGGAGACCCAGTACTTC.

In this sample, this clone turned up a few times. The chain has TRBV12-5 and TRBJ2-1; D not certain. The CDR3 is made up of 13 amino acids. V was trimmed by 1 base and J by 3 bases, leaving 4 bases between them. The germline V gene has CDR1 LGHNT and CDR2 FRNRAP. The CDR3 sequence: CASGLGDYNEQFF. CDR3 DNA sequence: TGTGCTAGTGGTTTGGGGGACTACAATGAGCAGTTCTTC.

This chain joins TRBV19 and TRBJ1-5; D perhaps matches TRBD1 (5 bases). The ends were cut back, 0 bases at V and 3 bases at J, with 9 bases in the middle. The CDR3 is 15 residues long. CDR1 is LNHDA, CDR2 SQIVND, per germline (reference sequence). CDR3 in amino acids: CASSIEGGFNQPQHF. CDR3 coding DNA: TGTGCCAGTAGTATAGAGGGGGGATTCAATCAGCCCCAGCATTTT.

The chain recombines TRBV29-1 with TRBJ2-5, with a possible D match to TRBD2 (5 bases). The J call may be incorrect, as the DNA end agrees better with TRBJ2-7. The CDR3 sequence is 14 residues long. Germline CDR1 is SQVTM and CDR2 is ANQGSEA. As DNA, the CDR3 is TGCAGCGTTGACGTTGGCCGGGGCTCCTACGAGCAGTACTTC. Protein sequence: CSVDVGRGSYEQYF.